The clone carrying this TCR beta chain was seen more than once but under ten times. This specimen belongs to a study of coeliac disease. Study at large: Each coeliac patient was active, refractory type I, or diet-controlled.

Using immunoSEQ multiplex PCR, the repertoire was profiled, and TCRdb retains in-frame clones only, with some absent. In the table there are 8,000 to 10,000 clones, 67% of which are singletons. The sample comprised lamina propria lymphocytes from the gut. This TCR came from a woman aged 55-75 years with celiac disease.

The CDR3 DNA reads TGTGCCAGCAGCTTAGGCCCCTCCAGTAGCAATCAGCCCCAGCATTTT. This sequence encodes CASSLGPSSSNQPQHF. The chain combines TRBV7-6 with TRBJ1-5, with unresolved D. This CDR3 contains 16 residues. Germline-derived CDR1 and CDR2 are SGHVS and FNYEAQ. V shed 1 base and J shed 0 bases, with 10 bases lying between them. Supplemented by reference TRBV7-6 and TRBJ1-5, the full variable domain reads GAGVSQSPRYKVTKRGQDVALRCDPISGHVSLYWYRQALGQGPEFLTYFNYEAQQDKSGLPNDRFSAERPEGSISTLTIQRTEQRDSAMYRCASSLGPSSSNQPQHFGDGTRLSIL.